Listed below are T cell receptor beta chains from one sample, sequenced in a study of low-dose radiotherapy and immunotherapy resistance in tumors. TCRdb ran MiXCR on the reads and lists one entry per CDR3 protein. Of 50,000 or so distinct CDR3 sequences in the sample, 20% to 25% are singletons; the top ten hold 6% to 8.5%. The sample was PBMCs, taken after low-dose radiotherapy plus immunotherapy. These receptors came from a male donor with prostate cancer. CDR3s include the opening cysteine and the closing phenylalanine or tryptophan. D genes are given only for firm matches. The listing skips clone size in some rows; elsewhere it reads once, few, many or a size class.

abundance	v_gene	d_gene	j_gene	CDR3aa	CDR3nt
many	TRBV9	NA	TRBJ2-5	CASSVVDGETQYF	TGTGCCAGCAGCGTAGTTGACGGAGAGACCCAGTACTTC
many	TRBV20-1	TRBD2	TRBJ2-2	CSARRGGSLLGELFF	TGCAGTGCTAGGAGAGGCGGGAGTTTGTTGGGGGAGCTGTTTTTT
many	TRBV4-2	TRBD1	TRBJ2-1	CASSPMSGDRGYEQFF	TGTGCCAGCAGCCCCATGTCCGGGGACAGGGGATATGAGCAGTTCTTC
many	TRBV4-3	NA	TRBJ1-2	CASSQGGRYGYTF	TGCGCCAGCAGCCAAGGGGGACGCTATGGCTACACCTTC
many	TRBV5-5	TRBD1	TRBJ2-7	CASSIGQGGTYEQYF	TGTGCCAGCAGCATCGGACAGGGTGGTACTTACGAGCAGTACTTC
many	TRBV7-8	TRBD2	TRBJ2-2	CASSFHPIAGDVRGGELFF	TGTGCCAGCAGCTTCCACCCTATAGCGGGGGACGTGCGTGGCGGGGAGCTGTTTTTT
NA	TRBV14	TRBD2	TRBJ2-3	CASSRLAGGLGDTQYF	TGTGCCAGCAGCCGCTTAGCGGGGGGGCTGGGAGATACGCAGTATTTT
NA	TRBV11-2	NA	TRBJ2-1	CASSFYICSAAPRASSSYNEQFF	NA
many	TRBV7-2	NA	TRBJ2-5	CASSGDFQETQYF	TGTGCCAGCAGTGGGGACTTCCAAGAGACCCAGTACTTC
many	TRBV18	NA	TRBJ2-5	CASSPRAEETQYF	TGTGCCAGCTCACCACGGGCGGAAGAGACCCAGTACTTC
many	TRBV21-1	NA	TRBJ2-7	CASSKEGLGSQDYEQYF	TGTGCCAGCAGCAAAGAGGGGTTAGGGAGCCAAGACTACGAGCAGTACTTC
many	TRBV7-3	NA	TRBJ2-3	CASSLGDGYSTDTQYF	TGTGCCAGCAGCTTAGGTGACGGCTATAGCACAGATACGCAGTATTTT
many	TRBV23-1	NA	TRBJ2-7	CASSQDRASYEQYF	TGCGCCAGCAGTCAAGACAGAGCATCCTACGAGCAGTACTTC
many	TRBV9	NA	TRBJ2-2	CASSAGLTNTGELFF	TGTGCCAGCAGCGCGGGACTTACGAACACCGGGGAGCTGTTTTTT
few	TRBV7-2	NA	TRBJ2-3	CASSERGDPQYF	TGTGCCAGCAGCGAAAGAGGAGATCCCCAGTATTTT
NA	TRBV11-2	TRBD1	TRBJ2-5	CASSPGDRGYQETQYF	TGTGCCAGCAGCCCCGGGGACAGGGGGTACCAAGAGACCCAGTACTTC
many	TRBV7-2	TRBD2	TRBJ2-7	CASSLSGTSGVEQYF	TGTGCCAGCAGCTTAAGTGGGACTAGCGGGGTCGAGCAGTACTTC
NA	TRBV29-1	NA	TRBJ2-3	CSVGIKPSTDTQYF	TGCAGCGTTGGGATAAAACCTAGCACAGATACGCAGTATTTT
many	TRBV5-5	TRBD1	TRBJ1-2	CASSWTGTNYGYTF	TGTGCCAGCAGCTGGACAGGAACTAACTATGGCTACACCTTC
many	TRBV7-9	NA	TRBJ2-3	CAGGGGDTDTQYF	TGTGCCGGGGGCGGAGGCGACACAGATACGCAGTATTTT
many	TRBV30	NA	TRBJ1-1	CAWSARANTEAFF	TGTGCCTGGAGCGCCAGAGCGAACACTGAAGCTTTCTTT
many	TRBV7-7	NA	TRBJ2-1	CASSLAIGDEQFF	TGTGCTAGCAGCTTAGCGATCGGGGATGAGCAGTTCTTC
NA	TRBV5-6	TRBD1	TRBJ2-5	CANSLGQGYNEQYF	TGTGCCAACAGCTTGGGACAGGGCTACAATGAGCAGTACTTC
many	TRBV2	NA	TRBJ2-7	CASSEYWVGSNEQYF	TGTGCCAGCAGTGAATATTGGGTTGGCAGCAACGAGCAGTACTTC
many	TRBV7-6	NA	TRBJ2-7	CASSAQASYEQYF	TGTGCCAGCAGCGCCCAGGCCTCCTACGAGCAGTACTTC
many	TRBV14	NA	TRBJ2-3	CASSQVGADTQYF	TGTGCCAGCAGCCAAGTTGGCGCAGATACGCAGTATTTT
many	TRBV29-1	NA	TRBJ2-5	CSAGGQKETQYF	TGCAGCGCTGGCGGACAGAAAGAGACCCAGTACTTC
many	TRBV20-1	NA	TRBJ2-1	CSARQGLPYNEQFF	TGCAGTGCTAGACAAGGGCTCCCCTACAATGAGCAGTTCTTC
NA	TRBV6-2/TRBV6-3	NA	TRBJ2-7	CASSYTGQRETYEQYF	TGTGCCAGCAGTTACACGGGACAAAGGGAGACCTACGAGCAGTACTTC
many	TRBV3-1	NA	TRBJ2-3	CASSQMNQESDTQYF	TGTGCCAGCAGCCAAATGAATCAAGAATCAGATACGCAGTATTTT
NA	TRBV29-1	TRBD2	TRBJ2-1	CSTREGEQFF	TGCAGCACGAGGGAGGGTGAGCAGTTCTTC
many	TRBV12-3/TRBV12-4	NA	TRBJ1-2	CASSFRTAYGYTF	TGTGCCAGCAGTTTCCGAACAGCCTATGGCTACACCTTC
NA	TRBV11-2	NA	TRBJ2-7	CASSLASATDEQYF	TGTGCCAGCAGCTTAGCTTCAGCTACGGACGAGCAGTACTTC
many	TRBV27	NA	TRBJ1-5	CASSPVSGSNQPQHF	TGTGCCAGCAGTCCGGTTTCCGGGAGCAATCAGCCCCAGCATTTT
many	TRBV20-1	TRBD1	TRBJ1-4	CSARRTGWENEKLFF	TGCAGTGCTAGAAGGACAGGTTGGGAGAATGAAAAACTGTTTTTT
few	TRBV5-1	NA	TRBJ2-5	CASSSGRTQETQYF	TGCGCCAGCAGCTCCGGACGGACCCAAGAGACCCAGTACTTC
many	TRBV6-2/TRBV6-3	TRBD1	TRBJ2-4	CASSYGYGQGVKNIQYF	TGTGCCAGCAGTTACGGTTATGGACAGGGGGTTAAAAACATTCAGTACTTC
NA	TRBV28	TRBD1	TRBJ1-1	CASRPVLQGIMGEAFF	TGTGCCAGCAGGCCGGTCTTACAGGGGATTATGGGTGAAGCTTTCTTT
many	TRBV6-5	NA	TRBJ2-7	CASSYSGRGAYEQYF	TGTGCCAGCAGTTACTCTGGCAGGGGGGCCTACGAGCAGTACTTC
many	TRBV4-1	NA	TRBJ1-1	CASSQVASWNTEAFF	TGCGCCAGCAGCCAAGTTGCGAGTTGGAACACTGAAGCTTTCTTT
many	TRBV28	NA	TRBJ2-1	CASTSTSLNEQFF	TGTGCCAGCACATCCACATCCCTCAATGAGCAGTTCTTC
NA	TRBV28	NA	TRBJ2-2	CATRSDRVRVGELFFF	NA